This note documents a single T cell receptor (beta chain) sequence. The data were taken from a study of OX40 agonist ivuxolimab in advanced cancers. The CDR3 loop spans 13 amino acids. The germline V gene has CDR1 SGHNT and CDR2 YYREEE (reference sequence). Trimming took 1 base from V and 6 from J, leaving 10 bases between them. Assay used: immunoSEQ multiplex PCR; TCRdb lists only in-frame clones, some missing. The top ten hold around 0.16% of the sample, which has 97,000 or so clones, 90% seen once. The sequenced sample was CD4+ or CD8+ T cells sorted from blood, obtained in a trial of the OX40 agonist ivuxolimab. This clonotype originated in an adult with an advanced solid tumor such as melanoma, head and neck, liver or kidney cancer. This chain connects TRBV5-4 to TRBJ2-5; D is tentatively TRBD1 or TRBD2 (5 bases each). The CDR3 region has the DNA TGTGCCAGCAGCTTGCAGGGACCGAAGACCCAGTACTTC. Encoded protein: CASSLQGPKTQYF.